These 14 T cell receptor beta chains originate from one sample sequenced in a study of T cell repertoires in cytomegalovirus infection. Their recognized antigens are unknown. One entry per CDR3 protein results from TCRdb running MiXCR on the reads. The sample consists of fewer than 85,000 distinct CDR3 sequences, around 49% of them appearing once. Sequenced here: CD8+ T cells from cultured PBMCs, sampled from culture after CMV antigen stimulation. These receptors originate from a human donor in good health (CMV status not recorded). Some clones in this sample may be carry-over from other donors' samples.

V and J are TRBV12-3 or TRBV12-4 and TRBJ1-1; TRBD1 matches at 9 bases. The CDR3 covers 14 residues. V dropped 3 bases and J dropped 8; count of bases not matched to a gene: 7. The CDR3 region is CASSLSGQGSEAFF. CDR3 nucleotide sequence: TGTGCCAGCAGTTTGTCGGGACAGGGTTCCGAAGCTTTCTTT.

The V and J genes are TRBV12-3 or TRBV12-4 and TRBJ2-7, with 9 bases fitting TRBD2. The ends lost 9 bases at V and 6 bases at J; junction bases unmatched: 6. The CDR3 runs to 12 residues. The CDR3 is CASRAGGGEQYF. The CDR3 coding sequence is TGTGCCAGTCGAGCGGGAGGTGGCGAGCAGTACTTC.

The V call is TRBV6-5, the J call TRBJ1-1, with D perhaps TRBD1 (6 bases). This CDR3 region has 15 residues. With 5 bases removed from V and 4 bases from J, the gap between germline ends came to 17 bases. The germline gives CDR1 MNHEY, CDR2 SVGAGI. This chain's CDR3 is CASSTWTDGGTEAFF. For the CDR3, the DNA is TGTGCCAGCAGTACTTGGACAGACGGAGGCACTGAAGCTTTCTTT.

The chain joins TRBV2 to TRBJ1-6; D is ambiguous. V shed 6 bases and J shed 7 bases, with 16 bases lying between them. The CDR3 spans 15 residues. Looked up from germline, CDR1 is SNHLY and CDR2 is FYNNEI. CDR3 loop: CASRTYRTVNSPLHF. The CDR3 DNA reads TGTGCCAGCAGGACCTACCGGACGGTGAATTCACCCCTCCACTTT.

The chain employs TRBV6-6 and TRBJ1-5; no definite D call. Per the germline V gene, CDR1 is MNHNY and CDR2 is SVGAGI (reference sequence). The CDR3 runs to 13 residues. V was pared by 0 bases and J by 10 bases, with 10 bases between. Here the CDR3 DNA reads TGTGCCAGCAGTTACTCCGGCCAAGGACCCCAGCATTTT. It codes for CASSYSGQGPQHF.

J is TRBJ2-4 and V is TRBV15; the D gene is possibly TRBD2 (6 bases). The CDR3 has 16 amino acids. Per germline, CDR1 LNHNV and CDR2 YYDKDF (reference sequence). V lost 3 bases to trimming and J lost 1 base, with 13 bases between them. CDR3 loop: CATSRAEGVAKNIQYF. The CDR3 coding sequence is TGTGCCACCAGCAGGGCGGAGGGAGTCGCCAAAAACATTCAGTACTTC. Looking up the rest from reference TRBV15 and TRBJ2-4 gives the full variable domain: DAMVIQNPRYQVTQFGKPVTLSCSQTLNHNVMYWYQQKSSQAPKLLFHYYDKDFNNEADTPDNFQSRRPNTSFCFLDIRSPGLGDTAMYLCATSRAEGVAKNIQYFGAGTRLSVL.

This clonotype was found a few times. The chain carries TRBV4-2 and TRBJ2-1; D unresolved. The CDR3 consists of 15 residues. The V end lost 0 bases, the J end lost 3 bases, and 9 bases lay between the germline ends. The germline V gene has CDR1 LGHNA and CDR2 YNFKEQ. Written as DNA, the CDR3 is TGTGCCAGCAGCCAAGATCTTGGCTTCTACAATGAGCAGTTCTTC. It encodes CASSQDLGFYNEQFF.

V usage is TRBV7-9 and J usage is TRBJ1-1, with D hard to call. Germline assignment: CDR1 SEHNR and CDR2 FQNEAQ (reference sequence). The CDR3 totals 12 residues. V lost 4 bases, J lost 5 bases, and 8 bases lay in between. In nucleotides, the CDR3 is TGTGCCAGCAGCTCCCGGGTTACTGAAGCTTTCTTT. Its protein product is CASSSRVTEAFF.

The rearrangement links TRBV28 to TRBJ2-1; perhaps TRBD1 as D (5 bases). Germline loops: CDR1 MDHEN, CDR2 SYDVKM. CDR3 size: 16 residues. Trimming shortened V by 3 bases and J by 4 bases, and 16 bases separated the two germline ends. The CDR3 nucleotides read TGTGCCAGCAGTTTCCTCGGCAGGACATATTACAATGAGCAGTTCTTC. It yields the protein CASSFLGRTYYNEQFF.

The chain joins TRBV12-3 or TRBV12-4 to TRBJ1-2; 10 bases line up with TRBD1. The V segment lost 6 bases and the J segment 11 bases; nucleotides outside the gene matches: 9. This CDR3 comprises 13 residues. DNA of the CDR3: TGTGCCAGCAGCACGGACAGGGGGAGTGATTACACCTTC. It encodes CASSTDRGSDYTF.

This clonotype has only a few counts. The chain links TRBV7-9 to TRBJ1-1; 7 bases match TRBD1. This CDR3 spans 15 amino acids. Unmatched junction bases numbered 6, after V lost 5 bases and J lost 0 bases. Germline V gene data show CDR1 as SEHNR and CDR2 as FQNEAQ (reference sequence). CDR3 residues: CASSAPQGLNTEAFF. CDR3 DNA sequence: TGTGCCAGCAGCGCTCCACAGGGGCTGAACACTGAAGCTTTCTTT.

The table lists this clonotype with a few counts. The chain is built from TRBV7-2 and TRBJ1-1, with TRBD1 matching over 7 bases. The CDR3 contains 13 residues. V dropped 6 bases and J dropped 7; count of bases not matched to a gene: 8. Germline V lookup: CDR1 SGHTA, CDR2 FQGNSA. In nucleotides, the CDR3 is TGTGCCAGCAGTTTTTGGGACAGTCTTGAAGCTTTCTTT. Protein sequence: CASSFWDSLEAFF.

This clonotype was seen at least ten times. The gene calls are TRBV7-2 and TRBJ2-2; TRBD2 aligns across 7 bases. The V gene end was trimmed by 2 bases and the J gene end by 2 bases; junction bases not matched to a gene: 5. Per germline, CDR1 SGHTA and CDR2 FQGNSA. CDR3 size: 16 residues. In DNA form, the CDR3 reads TGTGCCAGCAGCTTACCGGCTAGCGGTAACACCGGGGAGCTGTTTTTT. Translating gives CASSLPASGNTGELFF. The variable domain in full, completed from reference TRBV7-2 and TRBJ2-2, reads GAGVSQSPSNKVTEKGKDVELRCDPISGHTALYWYRQSLGQGLEFLIYFQGNSAPDKSGLPSDRFSAERTGGSVSTLTIQRTQQEDSAVYLCASSLPASGNTGELFFGEGSRLTVL.

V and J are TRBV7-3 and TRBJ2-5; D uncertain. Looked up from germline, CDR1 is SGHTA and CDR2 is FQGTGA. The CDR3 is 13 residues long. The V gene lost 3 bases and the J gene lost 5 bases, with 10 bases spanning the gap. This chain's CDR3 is CASSFSVWETQYF. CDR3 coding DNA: TGTGCCAGCAGCTTCAGTGTTTGGGAGACCCAGTACTTC.